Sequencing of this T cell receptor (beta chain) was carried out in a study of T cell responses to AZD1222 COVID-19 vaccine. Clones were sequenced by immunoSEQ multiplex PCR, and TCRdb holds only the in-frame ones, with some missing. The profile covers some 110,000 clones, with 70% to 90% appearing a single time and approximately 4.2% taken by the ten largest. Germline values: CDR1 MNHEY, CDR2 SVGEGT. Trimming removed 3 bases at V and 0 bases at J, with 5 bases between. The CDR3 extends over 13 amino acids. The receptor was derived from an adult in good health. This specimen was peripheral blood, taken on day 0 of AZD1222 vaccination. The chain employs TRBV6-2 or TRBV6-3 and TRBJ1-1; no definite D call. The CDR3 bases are TGTGCCAGCAGTTATGTGGTGAACACTGAAGCTTTCTTT. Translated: CASSYVVNTEAFF.